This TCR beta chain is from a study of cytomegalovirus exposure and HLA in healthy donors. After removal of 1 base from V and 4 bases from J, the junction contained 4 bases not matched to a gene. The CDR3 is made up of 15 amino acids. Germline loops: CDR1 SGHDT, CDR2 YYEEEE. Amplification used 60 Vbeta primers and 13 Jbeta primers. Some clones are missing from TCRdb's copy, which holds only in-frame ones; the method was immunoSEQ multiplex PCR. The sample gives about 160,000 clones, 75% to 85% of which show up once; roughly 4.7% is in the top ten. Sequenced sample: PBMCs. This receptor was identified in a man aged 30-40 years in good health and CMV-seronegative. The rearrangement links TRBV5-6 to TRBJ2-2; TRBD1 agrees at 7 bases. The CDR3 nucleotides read TGTGCCAGCAGCTTGTCGGGGACAGTCACCGGGGAGCTGTTTTTT. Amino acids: CASSLSGTVTGELFF.